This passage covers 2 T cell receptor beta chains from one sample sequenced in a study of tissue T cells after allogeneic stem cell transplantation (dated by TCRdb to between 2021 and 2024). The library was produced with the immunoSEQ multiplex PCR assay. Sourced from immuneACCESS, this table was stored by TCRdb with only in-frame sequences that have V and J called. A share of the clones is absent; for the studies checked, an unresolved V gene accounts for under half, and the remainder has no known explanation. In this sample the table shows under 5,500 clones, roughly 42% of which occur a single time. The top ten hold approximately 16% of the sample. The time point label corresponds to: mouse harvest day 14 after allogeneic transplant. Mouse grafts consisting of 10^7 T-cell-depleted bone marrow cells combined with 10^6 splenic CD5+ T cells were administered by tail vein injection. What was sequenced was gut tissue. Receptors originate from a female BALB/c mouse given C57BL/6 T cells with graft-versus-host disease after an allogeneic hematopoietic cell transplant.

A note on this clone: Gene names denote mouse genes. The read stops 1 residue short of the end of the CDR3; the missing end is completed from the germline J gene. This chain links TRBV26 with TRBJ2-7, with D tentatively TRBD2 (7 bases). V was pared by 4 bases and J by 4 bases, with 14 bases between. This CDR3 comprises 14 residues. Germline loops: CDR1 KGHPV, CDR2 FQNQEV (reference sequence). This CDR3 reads CASSPIGGGYEQYF. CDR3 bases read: TGTGCCAGCAGTCCCATAGGGGGGGGTTATGAACAGTAC.

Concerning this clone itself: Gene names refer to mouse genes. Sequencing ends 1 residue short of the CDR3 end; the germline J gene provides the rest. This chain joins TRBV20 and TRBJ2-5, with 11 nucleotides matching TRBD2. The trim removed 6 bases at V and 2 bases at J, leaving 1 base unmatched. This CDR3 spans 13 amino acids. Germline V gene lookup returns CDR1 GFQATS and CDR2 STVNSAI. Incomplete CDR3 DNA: TGTGGTGCGGGGACTGGGGGCCAAGACACCCAGTAC. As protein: CGAGTGGQDTQY. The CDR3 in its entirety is CGAGTGGQDTQYF.